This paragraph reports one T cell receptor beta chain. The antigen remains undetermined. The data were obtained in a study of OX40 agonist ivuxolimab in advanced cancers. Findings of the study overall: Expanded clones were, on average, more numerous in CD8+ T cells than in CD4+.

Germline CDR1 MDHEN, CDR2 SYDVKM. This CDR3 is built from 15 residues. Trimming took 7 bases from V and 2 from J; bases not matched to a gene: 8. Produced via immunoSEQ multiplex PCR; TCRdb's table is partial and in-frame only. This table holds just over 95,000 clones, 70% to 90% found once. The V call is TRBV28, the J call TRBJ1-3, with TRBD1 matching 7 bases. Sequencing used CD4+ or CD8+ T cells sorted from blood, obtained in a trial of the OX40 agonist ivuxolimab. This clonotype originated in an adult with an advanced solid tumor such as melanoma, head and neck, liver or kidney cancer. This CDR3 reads CASTRQGVPGNTIYF. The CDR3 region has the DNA TGTGCCAGCACTCGACAGGGCGTCCCTGGAAACACCATATATTTT. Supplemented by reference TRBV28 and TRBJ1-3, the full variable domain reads DVKVTQSSRYLVKRTGEKVFLECVQDMDHENMFWYRQDPGLGLRLIYFSYDVKMKEKGDIPEGYSVSREKKERFSLILESASTNQTSMYLCASTRQGVPGNTIYFGEGSWLTVV.